This entry concerns a single T cell receptor beta chain. Its antigen is unidentified. Produced via immunoSEQ multiplex PCR; TCRdb's table is partial and in-frame only. Among approximately 46,000 clones listed, 65% to 85% were seen once. All the patients suffered relapse after autologous stem cell transplantation, and brentuximab vedotin exposure differed. The sample is drawn from a study of PD-1 blockade in classical Hodgkin lymphoma. Germline V CDR1 and CDR2: SGHRS, YFSETQ. This CDR3 spans 15 amino acids. V lost 3 bases and J lost 6, with 18 bases in between. The study, taken as a whole, reports: Diversity similar to that of newly diagnosed patients was seen at baseline in complete responders. Reports indicated that newly diagnosed patients had lower baseline TCR diversity than healthy donors did. Unlike CD8+ TCR diversity, which did not rise significantly by C4D1, CD4+ TCR diversity did.

Sequenced material: peripheral blood mononuclear cells (PBMCs), taken at baseline. The TCR sequence derives from a human donor with classical Hodgkin lymphoma. This rearrangement joins TRBV5-1 to TRBJ1-2; weak D call: TRBD1 (5 bases). The CDR3 loop reads CASSSNDGGAHGYTF. CDR3 DNA sequence: TGCGCCAGCAGCTCAAACGACGGAGGGGCTCATGGCTACACCTTC. The variable domain in full, completed from reference TRBV5-1 and TRBJ1-2, reads KAGVTQTPRYLIKTRGQQVTLSCSPISGHRSVSWYQQTPGQGLQFLFEYFSETQRNKGNFPGRFSGRQFSNSRSEMNVSTLELGDSALYLCASSSNDGGAHGYTFGSGTRLTVV.